This T cell receptor (beta chain) was sequenced for a study of CXCR3-negative and CXCR3-positive naive CD8 T cells. Study results and limitations: Naive cells that were CXCR3-negative or CXCR3-positive used TRBV-TRBJ genes alike, while memory cells diverged. CXCR3-negative naive cells had less hydrophobic TRB CDR3s than did CXCR3-positive naive cells. Each naive subset displayed comparably high diversity, whereas memory CD8+ cells displayed much lower diversity. Naive subsets had comparable surface CD5, so TRB CDR3 properties gauged TCR strength.

Comment on this clonotype: Antigen: not known.

Carrying UMI labels, the TRB cDNA libraries were prepared through 5' RACE. TCRdb re-analyzed the 5' RACE reads; it lists each CDR3 protein once, without DNA. The sample holds some 140,000 distinct CDR3 sequences. Investigators sorted each CD8+ T cell subset in triplicate, taking 300,000 or so cells each time. This sequence originates from a human donor in good health. Some clones in this sample may be carry-over from other donors' samples. Sequencing used naive CXCR3+ CD8+ T cells from blood. The subset is: CD45RO-CCR7+CD27+CD95- naive CD8+ T cells expressing CXCR3 (TNR3+).

The CDR3: CASSWESTDTQYF. The chain couples TRBV5-6 to TRBJ2-3. Germline CDR1 SGHDT, CDR2 YYEEEE. The CDR3 spans 13 residues.